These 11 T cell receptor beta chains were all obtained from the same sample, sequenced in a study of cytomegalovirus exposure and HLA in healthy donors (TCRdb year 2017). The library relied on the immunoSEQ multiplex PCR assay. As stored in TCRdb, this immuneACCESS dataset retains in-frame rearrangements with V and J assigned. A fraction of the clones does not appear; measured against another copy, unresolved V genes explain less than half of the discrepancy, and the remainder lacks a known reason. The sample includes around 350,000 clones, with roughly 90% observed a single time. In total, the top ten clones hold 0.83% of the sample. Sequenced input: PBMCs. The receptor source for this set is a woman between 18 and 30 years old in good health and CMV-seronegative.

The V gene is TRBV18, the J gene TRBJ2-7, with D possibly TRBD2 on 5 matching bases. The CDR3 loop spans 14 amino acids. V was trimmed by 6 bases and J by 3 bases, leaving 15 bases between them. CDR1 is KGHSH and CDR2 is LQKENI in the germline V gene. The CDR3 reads CASSHGLLGYEQYF. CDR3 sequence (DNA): TGTGCCAGCTCTCATGGACTCCTGGGCTACGAGCAGTACTTC.

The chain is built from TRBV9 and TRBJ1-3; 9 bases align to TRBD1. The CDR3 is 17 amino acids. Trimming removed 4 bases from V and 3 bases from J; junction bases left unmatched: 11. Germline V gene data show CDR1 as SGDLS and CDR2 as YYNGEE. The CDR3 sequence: CASSQALGTGSGNTIYF. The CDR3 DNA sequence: TGTGCCAGCAGCCAAGCCCTGGGGACAGGGAGTGGAAACACCATATATTTT.

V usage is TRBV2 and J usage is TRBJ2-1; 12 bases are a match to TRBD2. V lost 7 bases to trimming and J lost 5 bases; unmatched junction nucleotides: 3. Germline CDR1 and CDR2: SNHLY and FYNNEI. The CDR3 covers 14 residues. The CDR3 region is CASKASGGDNEQFF. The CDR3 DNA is TGTGCCAGCAAGGCTAGCGGGGGGGACAATGAGCAGTTCTTC.

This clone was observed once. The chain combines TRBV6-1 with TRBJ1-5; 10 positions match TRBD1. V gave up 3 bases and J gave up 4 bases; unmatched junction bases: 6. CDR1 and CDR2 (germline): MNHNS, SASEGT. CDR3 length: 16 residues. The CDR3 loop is CASSDPVGQGNQPQHF. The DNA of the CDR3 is TGTGCCAGCAGTGACCCCGTGGGACAGGGGAATCAGCCCCAGCATTTT.

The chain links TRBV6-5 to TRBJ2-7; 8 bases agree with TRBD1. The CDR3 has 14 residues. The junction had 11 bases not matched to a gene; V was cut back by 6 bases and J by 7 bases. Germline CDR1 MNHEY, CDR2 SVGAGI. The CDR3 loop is CASSPLPGGLEQYF. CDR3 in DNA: TGTGCCAGCAGCCCCCTCCCAGGGGGCTTAGAGCAGTACTTC.

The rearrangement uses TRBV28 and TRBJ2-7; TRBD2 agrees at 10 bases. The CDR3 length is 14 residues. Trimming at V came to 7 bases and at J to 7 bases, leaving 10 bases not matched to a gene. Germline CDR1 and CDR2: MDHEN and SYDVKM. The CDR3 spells CASTTTGTSEEQYF. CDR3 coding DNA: TGTGCCAGCACCACAACCGGGACTAGCGAGGAGCAGTACTTC. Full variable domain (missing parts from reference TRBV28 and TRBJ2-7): DVKVTQSSRYLVKRTGEKVFLECVQDMDHENMFWYRQDPGLGLRLIYFSYDVKMKEKGDIPEGYSVSREKKERFSLILESASTNQTSMYLCASTTTGTSEEQYFGPGTRLTVT.

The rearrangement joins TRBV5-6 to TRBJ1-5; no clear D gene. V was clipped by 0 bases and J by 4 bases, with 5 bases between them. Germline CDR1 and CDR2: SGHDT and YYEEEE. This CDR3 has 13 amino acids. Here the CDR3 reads CASSLGENQPQHF. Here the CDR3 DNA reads TGTGCCAGCAGCTTGGGGGAGAATCAGCCCCAGCATTTT. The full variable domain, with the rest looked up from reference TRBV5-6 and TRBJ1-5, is DAGVTQSPTHLIKTRGQQVTLRCSPKSGHDTVSWYQQALGQGPQFIFQYYEEEERQRGNFPDRFSGHQFPNYSSELNVNALLLGDSALYLCASSLGENQPQHFGDGTRLSIL.

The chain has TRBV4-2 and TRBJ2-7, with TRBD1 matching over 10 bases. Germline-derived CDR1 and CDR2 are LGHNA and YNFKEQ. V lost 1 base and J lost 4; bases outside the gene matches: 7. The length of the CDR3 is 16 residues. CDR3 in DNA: TGTGCCAGCAGCCAAGTGGGACAGGGGTTGGTATACGAGCAGTACTTC. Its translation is CASSQVGQGLVYEQYF.

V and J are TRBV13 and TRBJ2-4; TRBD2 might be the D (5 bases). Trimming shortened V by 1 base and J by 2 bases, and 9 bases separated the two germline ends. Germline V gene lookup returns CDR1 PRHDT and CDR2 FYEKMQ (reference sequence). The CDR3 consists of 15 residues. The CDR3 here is CASSLAEGTKNIQYF. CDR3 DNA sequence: TGTGCCAGCAGCTTAGCCGAGGGAACCAAAAACATTCAGTACTTC.

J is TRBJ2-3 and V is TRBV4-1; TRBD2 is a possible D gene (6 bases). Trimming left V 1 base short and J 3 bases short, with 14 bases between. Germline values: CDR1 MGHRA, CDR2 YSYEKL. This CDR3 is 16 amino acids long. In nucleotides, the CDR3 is TGCGCCAGCAGCCAAGGGAATAGCGGATCTACAGATACGCAGTATTTT. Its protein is CASSQGNSGSTDTQYF.

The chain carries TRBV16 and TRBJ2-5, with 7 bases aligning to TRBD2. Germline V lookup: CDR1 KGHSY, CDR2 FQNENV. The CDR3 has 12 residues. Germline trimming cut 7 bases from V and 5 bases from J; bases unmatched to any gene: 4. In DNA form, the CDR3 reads TGTGCCAGCAAAACTAGCGCGGAGACCCAGTACTTC. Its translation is CASKTSAETQYF.